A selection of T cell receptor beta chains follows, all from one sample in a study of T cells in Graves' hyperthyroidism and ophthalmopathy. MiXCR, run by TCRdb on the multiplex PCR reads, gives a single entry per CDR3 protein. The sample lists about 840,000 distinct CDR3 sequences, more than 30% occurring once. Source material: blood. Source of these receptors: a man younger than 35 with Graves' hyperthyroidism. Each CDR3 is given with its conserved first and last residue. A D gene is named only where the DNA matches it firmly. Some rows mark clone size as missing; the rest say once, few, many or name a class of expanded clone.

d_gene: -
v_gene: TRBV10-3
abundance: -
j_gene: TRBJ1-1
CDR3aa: CAISVSPNTEAFF
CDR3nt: TGTGCCATCAGTGTATCTCCGAACACTGAAGCTTTCTTT

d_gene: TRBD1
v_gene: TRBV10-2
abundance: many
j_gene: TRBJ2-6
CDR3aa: CASSEDRALLSGANVLTF
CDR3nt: TGCGCCAGCAGTGAGGACAGGGCCCTACTCTCTGGGGCCAACGTCCTGACTTTC

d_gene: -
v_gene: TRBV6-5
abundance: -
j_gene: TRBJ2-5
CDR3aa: CASSYSSVATRVGETQYF
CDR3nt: TGTGCCAGCAGTTACTCCAGCGTGGCAACACGGGTCGGGGAGACCCAGTACTTC

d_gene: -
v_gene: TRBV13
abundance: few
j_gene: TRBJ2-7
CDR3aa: CASSLSRGDEQYF
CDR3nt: TGTGCCAGCAGCTTATCCCGCGGGGACGAGCAGTACTTC

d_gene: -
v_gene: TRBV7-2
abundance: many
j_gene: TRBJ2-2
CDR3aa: CASSRGRNTGELFF
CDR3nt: TGTGCCAGCAGCCGGGGACGGAACACCGGGGAGCTGTTTTTT

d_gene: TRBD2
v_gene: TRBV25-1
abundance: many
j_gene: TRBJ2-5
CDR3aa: CASIAGGLETQYF
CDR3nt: TGTGCCAGCATAGCGGGAGGATTGGAGACCCAGTACTTC

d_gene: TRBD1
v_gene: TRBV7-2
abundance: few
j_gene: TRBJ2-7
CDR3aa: CASRTAPGQGYEQYF
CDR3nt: TGTGCCAGCAGAACTGCGCCGGGACAGGGCTACGAGCAGTACTTC

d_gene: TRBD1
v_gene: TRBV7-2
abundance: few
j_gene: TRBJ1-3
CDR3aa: CASSLNRGSSGNTIYF
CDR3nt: TGTGCCAGCAGTCTAAACAGGGGGAGCTCTGGAAACACCATATATTTT

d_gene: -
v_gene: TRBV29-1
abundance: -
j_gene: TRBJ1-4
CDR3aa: CSVDGAHTNEKLFF
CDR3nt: TGCAGCGTTGACGGAGCTCATACTAATGAAAAACTGTTTTTT

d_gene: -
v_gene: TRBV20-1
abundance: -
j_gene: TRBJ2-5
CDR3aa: CSAPDQGQETQYF
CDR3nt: TGCAGTGCCCCGGACCAGGGCCAAGAGACCCAGTACTTC

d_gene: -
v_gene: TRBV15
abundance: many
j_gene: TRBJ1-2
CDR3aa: CATSRGAPLAEGYTF
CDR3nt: TGTGCCACCAGCAGAGGGGCACCCCTAGCGGAGGGCTACACCTTC

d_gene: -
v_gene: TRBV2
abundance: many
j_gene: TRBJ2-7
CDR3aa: CATSPKTGVYEQYF
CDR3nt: TGTGCCACCTCGCCCAAGACAGGAGTCTACGAGCAGTACTTC

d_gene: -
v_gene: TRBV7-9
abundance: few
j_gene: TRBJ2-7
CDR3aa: CASSLAGTSDEQYF
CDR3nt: TGTGCCAGCAGCCTCGCTGGCACCTCTGACGAGCAGTACTTC

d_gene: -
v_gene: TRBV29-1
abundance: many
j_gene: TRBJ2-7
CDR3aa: CSVGIGAEAGEQYF
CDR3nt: TGCAGCGTTGGTATCGGGGCTGAAGCGGGCGAGCAGTACTTC

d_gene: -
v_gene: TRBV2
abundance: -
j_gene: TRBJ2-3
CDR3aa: CASMWTTTTQYF
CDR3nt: TGTGCCAGCATGTGGACTACCACAACGCAGTATTTT

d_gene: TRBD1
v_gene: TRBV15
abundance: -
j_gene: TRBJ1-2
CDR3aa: CATDRDYGYTF
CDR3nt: TGTGCCACGGACAGGGACTATGGCTACACCTTC

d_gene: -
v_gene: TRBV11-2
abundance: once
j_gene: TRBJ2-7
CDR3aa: CASSLPARGTGELYF
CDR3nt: TGTGCCAGCAGCTTACCGGCGCGTGGCACCGGGGAGCTGTACTTC

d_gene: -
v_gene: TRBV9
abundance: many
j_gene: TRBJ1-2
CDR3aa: CASSPHRTDNYGYTF
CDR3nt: TGTGCCAGCAGCCCCCACCGGACCGATAACTATGGCTACACCTTC

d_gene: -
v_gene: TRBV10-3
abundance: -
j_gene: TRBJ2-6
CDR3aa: CASRGSFSGANVLTF
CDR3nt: TGTGCCAGCAGGGGCAGCTTCTCTGGGGCCAACGTCCTGACTTTC

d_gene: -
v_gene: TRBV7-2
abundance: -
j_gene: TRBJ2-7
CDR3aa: CASSPGVTSYEQYF
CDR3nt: TGTGCCAGCAGCCCCGGTGTTACCTCCTACGAGCAGTACTTC

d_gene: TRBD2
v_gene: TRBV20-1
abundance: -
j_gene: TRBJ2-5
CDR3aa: CSAPPSGTSGSQYF
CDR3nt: TGCAGTGCTCCCCCCTCCGGGACTAGCGGATCCCAGTACTTC

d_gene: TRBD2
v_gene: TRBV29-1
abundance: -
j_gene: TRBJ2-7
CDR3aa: CSVSSGRAVYEQYF
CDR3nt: TGCAGCGTATCCAGCGGGAGGGCCGTCTACGAGCAGTACTTC

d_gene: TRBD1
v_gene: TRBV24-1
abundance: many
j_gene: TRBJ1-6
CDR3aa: CATSDTRQGRDSPLHF
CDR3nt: TGTGCCACCAGTGACACCAGACAGGGTCGGGATTCACCCCTCCACTTT

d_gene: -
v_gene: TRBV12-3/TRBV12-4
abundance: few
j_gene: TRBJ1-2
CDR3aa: CASSSGPPSYTF
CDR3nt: TGTGCCAGCAGTTCCGGGCCGCCAAGCTACACCTTC

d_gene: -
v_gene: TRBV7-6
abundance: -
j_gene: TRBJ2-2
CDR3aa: CASSPFLGGGDTGELFF
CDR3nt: TGTGCCAGCAGCCCCTTTCTTGGCGGGGGCGACACCGGGGAGCTGTTTTTT

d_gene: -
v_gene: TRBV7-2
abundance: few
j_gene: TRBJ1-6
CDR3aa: CASSLTPRNSPLHF
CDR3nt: TGTGCCAGCAGCCTTACACCTCGGAATTCACCCCTCCACTTT

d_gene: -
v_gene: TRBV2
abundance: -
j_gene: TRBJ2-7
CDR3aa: CASSRGGAAYEQYF
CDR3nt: TGTGCCAGCAGTAGGGGGGGGGCCGCCTACGAGCAGTACTTC

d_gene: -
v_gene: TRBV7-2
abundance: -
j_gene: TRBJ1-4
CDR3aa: CASSGTGVATNEKLFF
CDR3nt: TGCGCCAGCAGCGGGACCGGGGTTGCAACTAATGAAAAACTGTTTTTT

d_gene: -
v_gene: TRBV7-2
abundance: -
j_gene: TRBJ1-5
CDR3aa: CASSLAQAGGYYNQPQHF
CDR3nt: TGTGCCAGCAGCTTAGCACAAGCGGGTGGTTATTACAATCAGCCCCAGCATTTT

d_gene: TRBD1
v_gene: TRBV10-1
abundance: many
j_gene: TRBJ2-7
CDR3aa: CASSAPGGRDF
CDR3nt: TGCGCCAGCAGTGCCCCAGGGGGCCGAGACTTC

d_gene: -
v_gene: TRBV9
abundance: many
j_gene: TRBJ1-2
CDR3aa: CASSASRTPIYGYTF
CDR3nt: TGTGCCAGCAGCGCCTCTCGGACACCTATCTATGGCTACACCTTC

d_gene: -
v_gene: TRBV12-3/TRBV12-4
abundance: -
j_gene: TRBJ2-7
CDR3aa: CASSLSKGSEQYF
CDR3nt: TGTGCCAGCAGTTTAAGTAAAGGGTCCGAGCAGTACTTC

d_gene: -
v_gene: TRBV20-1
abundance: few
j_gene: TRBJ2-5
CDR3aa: CSAPSGLLQETQYF
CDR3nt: TGCAGTGCCCCATCGGGACTTCTCCAAGAGACCCAGTACTTC

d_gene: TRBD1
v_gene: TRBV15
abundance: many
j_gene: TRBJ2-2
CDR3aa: CATSYRDREDTGELFF
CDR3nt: TGTGCCACCAGCTACCGGGACAGGGAAGACACCGGGGAGCTGTTTTTT

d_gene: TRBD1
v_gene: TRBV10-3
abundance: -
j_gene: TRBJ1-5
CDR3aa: CAINAPGQGVLNQPQHF
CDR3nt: TGTGCCATCAATGCGCCGGGACAGGGGGTCCTCAATCAGCCCCAGCATTTT

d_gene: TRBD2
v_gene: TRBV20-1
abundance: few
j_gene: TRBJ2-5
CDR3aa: CSARSGNAETQYF
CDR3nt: TGCAGTGCTAGAAGCGGGAATGCAGAGACCCAGTACTTC

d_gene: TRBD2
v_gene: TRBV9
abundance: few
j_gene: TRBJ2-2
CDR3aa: CASSFGSGDTGELFF
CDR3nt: TGTGCCAGCAGCTTTGGTAGCGGGGACACCGGGGAGCTGTTTTTT

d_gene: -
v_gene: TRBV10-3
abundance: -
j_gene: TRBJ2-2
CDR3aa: CAIRGAAGASINTGELFF
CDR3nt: TGTGCCATCAGGGGTGCGGCAGGGGCGAGTATAAACACCGGGGAGCTGTTTTTT

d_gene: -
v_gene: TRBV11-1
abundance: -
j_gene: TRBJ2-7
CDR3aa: CASSSGGQGYHEQYF
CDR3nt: TGTGCCAGCAGTTCGGGAGGACAGGGTTACCACGAGCAGTACTTC

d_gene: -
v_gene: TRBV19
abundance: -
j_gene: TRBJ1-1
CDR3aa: CASRGLGGSLNTEAFF
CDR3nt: TGTGCCAGTAGGGGGTTGGGGGGCAGCCTGAACACTGAAGCTTTCTTT

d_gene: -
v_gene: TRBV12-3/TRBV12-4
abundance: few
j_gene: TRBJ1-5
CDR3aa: CASSQDLSGQPQHF
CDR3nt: TGTGCCAGCAGCCAAGATCTGAGTGGGCAGCCCCAGCATTTT

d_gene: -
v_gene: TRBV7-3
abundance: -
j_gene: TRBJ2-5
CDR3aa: CASSLTGSAETQYF
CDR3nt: TGTGCCAGCAGCTTAACGGGAAGTGCGGAGACCCAGTACTTC

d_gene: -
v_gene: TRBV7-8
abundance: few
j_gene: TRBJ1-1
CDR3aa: CASSLEGGHTEAFF
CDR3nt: TGTGCCAGCAGCTTAGAAGGCGGGCACACTGAAGCTTTCTTT

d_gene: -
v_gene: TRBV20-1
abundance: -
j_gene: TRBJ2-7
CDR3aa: CSTRWKSGAGTYEQYF
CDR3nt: TGCAGTACTAGATGGAAGTCGGGCGCGGGTACCTACGAGCAGTACTTC

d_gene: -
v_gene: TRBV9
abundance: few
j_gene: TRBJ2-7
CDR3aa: CASSLPSEGNEQYF
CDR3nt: TGTGCCAGCAGCCTACCATCGGAGGGGAACGAGCAGTACTTC

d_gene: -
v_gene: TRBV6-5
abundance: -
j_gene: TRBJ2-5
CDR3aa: CASSYSRTVQETQYF
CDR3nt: TGTGCCAGCAGTTACTCTAGAACAGTCCAAGAGACCCAGTACTTC